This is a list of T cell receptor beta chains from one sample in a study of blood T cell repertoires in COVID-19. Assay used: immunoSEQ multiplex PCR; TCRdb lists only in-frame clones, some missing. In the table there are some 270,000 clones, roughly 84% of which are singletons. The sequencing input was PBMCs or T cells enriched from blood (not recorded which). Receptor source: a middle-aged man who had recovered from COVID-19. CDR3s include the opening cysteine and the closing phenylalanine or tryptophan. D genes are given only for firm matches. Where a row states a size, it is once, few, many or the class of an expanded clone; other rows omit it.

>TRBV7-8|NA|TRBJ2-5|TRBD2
TGTGCCAGCATGTTGCCAGCGGGGCCCCAAGAGACCCAGTACTTC
CASMLPAGPQETQYF
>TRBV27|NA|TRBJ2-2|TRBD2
TGTGCCAGCCAGATACTAGCGGGAGGGTCCGGGGAGCTGTTTTTT
CASQILAGGSGELFF
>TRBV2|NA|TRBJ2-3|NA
TGTGCCAGCAGGGTGGGGGGGCGAGATACGCAGTATTTT
CASRVGGRDTQYF
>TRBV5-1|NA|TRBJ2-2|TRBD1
TGCGCCAGCAGTCGTCAATCCGACAGGGTGAACGGGGAGCTGTTTTTT
CASSRQSDRVNGELFF
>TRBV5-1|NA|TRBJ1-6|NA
TGCGCCAGCAGCTTGGACCAGGGGTTGAATTCACCCCTCCACTTT
CASSLDQGLNSPLHF
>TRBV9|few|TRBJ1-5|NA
TGTGCCAGCAGCGTAGCCTGCCAGGGGCTCTCTTTAAATCAGCCCCAGCATTTT
CASSVACQGLSLNQPQHF
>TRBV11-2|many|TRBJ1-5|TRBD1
TGTGCCAGCAGGAAAACAGGGGCGGATCAGCCCCAGCATTTT
CASRKTGADQPQHF
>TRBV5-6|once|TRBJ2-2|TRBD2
TGTGCCAGCAGCTTACCCCTACTAGCGGGTAACACCGGGGAGCTGTTTTTT
CASSLPLLAGNTGELFF
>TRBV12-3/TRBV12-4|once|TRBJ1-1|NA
TGTGCCAGCACAGGCAGTCTGAACACTGAAGCTTTCTTT
CASTGSLNTEAFF
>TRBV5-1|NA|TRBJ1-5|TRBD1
TGCGCCAGCAGCTTCAGTTTGGGACAGGGGCGTCTGGGCGGCAATCAGCCCCAGCATTTT
CASSFSLGQGRLGGNQPQHF
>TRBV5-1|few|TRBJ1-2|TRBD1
TGCGCCAGCAGCCAGGGACAGGGGAGATTGGGCTACACCTTC
CASSQGQGRLGYTF
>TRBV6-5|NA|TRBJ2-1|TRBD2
TGTGCCAGCAGGTCGCGGGGGAGCTCCTACAATGAGCAGTTCTTC
CASRSRGSSYNEQFF
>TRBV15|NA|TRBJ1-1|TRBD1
TGTGCCACCAGCAGAGGACAGGGGGGAACTTTCTTT
CATSRGQGGTFF
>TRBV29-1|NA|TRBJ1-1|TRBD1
TGCAGCGTTGCGGACAGGGGGGACACTGAAGCTTTCTTT
CSVADRGDTEAFF
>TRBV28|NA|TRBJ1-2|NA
TGTGCCAGCAGTTTAGGGGGCAGGGTAAAGGGTGGCTACACCTTC
CASSLGGRVKGGYTF
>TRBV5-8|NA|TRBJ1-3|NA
TGTGCCAGCAGCCCGGGGGACGTTTACTCTGGAAACACCATATATTTT
CASSPGDVYSGNTIYF
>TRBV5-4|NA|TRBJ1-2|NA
TGTGCCAGCAGCTTGGCGTACAGGGTCGATTTAGCTAACTATGGCTACACCTTC
CASSLAYRVDLANYGYTF
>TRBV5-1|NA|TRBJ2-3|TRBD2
TGCGCCAGCAGCTTGACCGTGACTAGCTCCACAGATACGCAGTATTTT
CASSLTVTSSTDTQYF
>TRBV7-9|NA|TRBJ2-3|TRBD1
TGTGCCATTGGGACAGGGCCAGATACGCAGTATTTT
CAIGTGPDTQYF
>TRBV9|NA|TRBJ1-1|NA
TGTGCCAGCAGCGTAATCAGGGACACTGAAGCTTTCTTT
CASSVIRDTEAFF
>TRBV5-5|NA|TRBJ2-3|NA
TGTGCCAGCAGCTTGGTATCGGGAGAGGGAGATACGCAGTATTTT
CASSLVSGEGDTQYF
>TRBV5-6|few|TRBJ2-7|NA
TGTGCCAGCAGCTTGCCCCCAGGGGACGAGCAGTACTTC
CASSLPPGDEQYF
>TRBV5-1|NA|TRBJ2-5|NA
TGCGCCAGCAGCTTGGGAGTTCAAGAGACCCAGTACTTC
CASSLGVQETQYF
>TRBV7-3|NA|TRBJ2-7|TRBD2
TGTGCCAGCAGCCCGGGGACTAGCGGGGGCGAGCAGTACTTC
CASSPGTSGGEQYF
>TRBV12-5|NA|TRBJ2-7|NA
TGTGCTAGTGGTTTGGAATGGGGCTCCGAGCAGTACTTC
CASGLEWGSEQYF
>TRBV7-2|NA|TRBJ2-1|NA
TGTGCCAGCAGCTTATTGGGGCCCCTGAATGAGCAGTTCTTC
CASSLLGPLNEQFF
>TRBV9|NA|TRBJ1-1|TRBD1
TGTGCCAGCAGCGCGGGACAGAGGAACACTGAAGCTTTCTTT
CASSAGQRNTEAFF
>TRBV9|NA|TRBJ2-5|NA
TGTGCCAGCAGCGTAGTAGGGGGTACCCAAGAGACCCAGTACTTC
CASSVVGGTQETQYF
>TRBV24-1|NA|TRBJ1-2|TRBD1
TGTGCCACCAGTTCGCCGGGACAGCTTGTGCGCTACACCTTC
CATSSPGQLVRYTF
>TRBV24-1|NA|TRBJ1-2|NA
TGTGCCACCAGTGATTTGACAGGGAATGGCTACACCTTC
CATSDLTGNGYTF
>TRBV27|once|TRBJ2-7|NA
TGTGCCAGCAGTTTTGACAGAATCGCCGAGCAGTACTTC
CASSFDRIAEQYF
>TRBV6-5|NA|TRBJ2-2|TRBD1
TGTGCCAGCACCTTCCGGGACAGGGATGCCGGGGAGCTGTTTTTT
CASTFRDRDAGELFF
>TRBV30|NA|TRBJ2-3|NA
TGTGCCTGGAGTGTACAATGGGGGGGCTCAGATACGCAGTATTTT
CAWSVQWGGSDTQYF
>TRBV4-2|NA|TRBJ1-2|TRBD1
TGTGCCAGCAGTCGAAATTCCGGGACAGGGATCACTAACTATGGCTACACCTTC
CASSRNSGTGITNYGYTF
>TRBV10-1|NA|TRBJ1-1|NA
TGCGCCAGCACGGGAGATTCGAACACTGAAGCTTTCTTT
CASTGDSNTEAFF
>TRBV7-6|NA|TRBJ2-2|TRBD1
TGTGCCAGCAGCTTAGGACAGGGGGGGACCGGGGAGCTGTTTTTT
CASSLGQGGTGELFF
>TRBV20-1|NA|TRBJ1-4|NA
TGCAGTGCCGTACAGAATGAAAAACTGTTTTTT
CSAVQNEKLFF
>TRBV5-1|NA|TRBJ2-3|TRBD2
TGCGCCAGCAGCCCCGAAAGGAGCGGGAGGCCTTCCCCCACAGATACGCAGTATTTT
CASSPERSGRPSPTDTQYF
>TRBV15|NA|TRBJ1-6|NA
TGTGCCACCAGCAGAGTCCAGGAAAATTCACCCCTCCACTTT
CATSRVQENSPLHF
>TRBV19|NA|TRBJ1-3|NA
TGTGCCAGTAGTATTCCCAGAAACACCATATATTTT
CASSIPRNTIYF
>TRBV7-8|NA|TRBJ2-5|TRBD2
TGTGCCAGCAGTTCCGGACTAGCGGGGAGAGAGACCCAGTACTTC
CASSSGLAGRETQYF
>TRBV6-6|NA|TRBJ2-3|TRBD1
TGTGCCAGCAGGCCCGGGACAGGGGAGTTAGATACGCAGTATTTT
CASRPGTGELDTQYF
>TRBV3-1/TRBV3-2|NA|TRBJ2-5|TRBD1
TGTGCCAGCAGCCAAAAACCGGACAGGGGGCAAGAGACCCAGTACTTC
CASSQKPDRGQETQYF
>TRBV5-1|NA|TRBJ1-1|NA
TGCGCCAGCAGCTTCCGGGGTTGGGACACTGAAGCTTTCTTT
CASSFRGWDTEAFF
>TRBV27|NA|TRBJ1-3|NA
TGTGCCAGCAGCCGGGTAGCTGGAAACACCATATATTTT
CASSRVAGNTIYF